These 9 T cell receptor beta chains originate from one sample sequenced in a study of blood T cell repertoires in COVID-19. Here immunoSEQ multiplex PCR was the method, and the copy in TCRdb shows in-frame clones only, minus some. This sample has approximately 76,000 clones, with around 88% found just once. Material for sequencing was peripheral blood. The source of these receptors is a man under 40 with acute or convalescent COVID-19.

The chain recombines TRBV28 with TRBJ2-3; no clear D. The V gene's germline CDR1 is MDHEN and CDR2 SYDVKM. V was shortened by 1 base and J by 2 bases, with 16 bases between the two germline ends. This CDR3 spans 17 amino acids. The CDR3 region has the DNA TGTGCCAGCAGTTTATTCGTCCTGATACAGCACACAGATACGCAGTATTTT. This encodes CASSLFVLIQHTDTQYF.

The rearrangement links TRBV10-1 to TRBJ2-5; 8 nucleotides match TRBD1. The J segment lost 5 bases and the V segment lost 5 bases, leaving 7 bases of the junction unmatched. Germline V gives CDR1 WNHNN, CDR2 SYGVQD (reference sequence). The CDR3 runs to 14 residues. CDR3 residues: CASSSDRGEETQYF. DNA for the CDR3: TGCGCCAGCAGTTCCGACAGGGGAGAGGAGACCCAGTACTTC.

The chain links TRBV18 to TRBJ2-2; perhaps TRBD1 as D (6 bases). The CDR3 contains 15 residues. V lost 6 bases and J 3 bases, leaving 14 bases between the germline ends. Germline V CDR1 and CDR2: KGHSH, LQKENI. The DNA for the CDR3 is TGTGCCAGCTCGCACAGGGTAATCGACACCGGGGAGCTGTTTTTT. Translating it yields CASSHRVIDTGELFF.

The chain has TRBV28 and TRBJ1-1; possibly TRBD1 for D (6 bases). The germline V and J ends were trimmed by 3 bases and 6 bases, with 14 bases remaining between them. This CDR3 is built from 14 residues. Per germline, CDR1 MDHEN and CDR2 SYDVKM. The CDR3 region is CASSFGNRAAEAFF. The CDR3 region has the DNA TGTGCCAGCAGTTTTGGGAACAGGGCGGCTGAAGCTTTCTTT. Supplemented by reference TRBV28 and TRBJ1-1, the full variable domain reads DVKVTQSSRYLVKRTGEKVFLECVQDMDHENMFWYRQDPGLGLRLIYFSYDVKMKEKGDIPEGYSVSREKKERFSLILESASTNQTSMYLCASSFGNRAAEAFFGQGTRLTVV.

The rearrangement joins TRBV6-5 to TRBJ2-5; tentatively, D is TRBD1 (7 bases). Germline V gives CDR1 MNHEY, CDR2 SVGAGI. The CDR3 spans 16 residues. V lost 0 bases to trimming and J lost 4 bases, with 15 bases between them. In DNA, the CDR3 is TGTGCCAGCAGTTACTCCTCGTGGCAGGGGGGAGAGACCCAGTACTTC. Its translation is CASSYSSWQGGETQYF.

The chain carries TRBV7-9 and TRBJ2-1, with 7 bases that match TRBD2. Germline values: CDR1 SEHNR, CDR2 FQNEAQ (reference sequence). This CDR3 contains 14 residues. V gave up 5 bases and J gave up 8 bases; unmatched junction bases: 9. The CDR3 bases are TGTGCCAGCAGCCAGCGGGACTACCAACATGAGCAGTTCTTC. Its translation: CASSQRDYQHEQFF.

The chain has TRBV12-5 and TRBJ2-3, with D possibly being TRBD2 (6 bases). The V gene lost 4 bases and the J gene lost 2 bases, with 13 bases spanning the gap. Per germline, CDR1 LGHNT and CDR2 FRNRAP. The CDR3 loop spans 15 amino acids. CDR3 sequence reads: CASGSKAGPTDTQYF. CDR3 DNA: TGTGCTAGTGGTTCTAAGGCGGGGCCCACAGATACGCAGTATTTT.

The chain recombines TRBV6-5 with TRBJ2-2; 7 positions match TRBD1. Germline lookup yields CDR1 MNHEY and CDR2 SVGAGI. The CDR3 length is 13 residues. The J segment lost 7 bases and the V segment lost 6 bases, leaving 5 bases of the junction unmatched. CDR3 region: CASRRGGGGELFF. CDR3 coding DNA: TGTGCCAGCAGACGAGGGGGCGGCGGGGAGCTGTTTTTT.

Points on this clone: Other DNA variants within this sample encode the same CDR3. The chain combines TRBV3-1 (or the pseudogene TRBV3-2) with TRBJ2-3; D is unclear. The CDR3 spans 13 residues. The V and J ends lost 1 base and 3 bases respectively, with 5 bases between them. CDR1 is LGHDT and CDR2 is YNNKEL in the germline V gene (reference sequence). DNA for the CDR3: TGTGCCAGCAGCCAAGGTCTGACAGATACGCAGTATTTT. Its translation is CASSQGLTDTQYF.